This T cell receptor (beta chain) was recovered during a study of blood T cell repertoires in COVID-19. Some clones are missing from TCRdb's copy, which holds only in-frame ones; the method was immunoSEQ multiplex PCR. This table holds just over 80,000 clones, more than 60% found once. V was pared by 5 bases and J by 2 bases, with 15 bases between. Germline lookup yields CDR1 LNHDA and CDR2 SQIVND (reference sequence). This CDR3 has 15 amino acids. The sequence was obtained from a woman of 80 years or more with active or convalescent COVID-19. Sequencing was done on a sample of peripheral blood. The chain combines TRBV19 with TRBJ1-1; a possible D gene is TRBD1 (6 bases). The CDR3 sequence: CASSWAGDINTEAFF. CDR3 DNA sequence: TGTGCCAGTAGTTGGGCAGGGGATATCAACACTGAAGCTTTCTTT.